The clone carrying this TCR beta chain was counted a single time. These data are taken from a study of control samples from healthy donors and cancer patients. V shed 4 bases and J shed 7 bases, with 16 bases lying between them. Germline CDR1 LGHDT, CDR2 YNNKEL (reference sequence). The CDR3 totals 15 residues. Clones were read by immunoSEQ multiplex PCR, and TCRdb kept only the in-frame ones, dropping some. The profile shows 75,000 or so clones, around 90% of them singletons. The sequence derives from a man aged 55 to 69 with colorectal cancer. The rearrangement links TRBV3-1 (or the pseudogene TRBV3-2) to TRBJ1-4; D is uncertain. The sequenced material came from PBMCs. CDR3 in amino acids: CASSLPGRVGEKLFF. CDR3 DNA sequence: TGTGCCAGCAGCCTCCCCGGAAGGGTCGGTGAAAAACTGTTTTTT.